Following are 24 T cell receptor beta chains from one sample sequenced in a study of regulatory T cells in long-lasting Graves disease. According to the study, TCR beta libraries were built with iRepertoire HTBI primers and CDR3-region Arm-PCR. One entry per CDR3 protein, called by TCRdb with MiXCR from the multiplex PCR reads. The table lists around 500,000 distinct CDR3 sequences, around 12% of them singletons. Described time point: newly diagnosed GD, antithyroid drugs for less than 3 months. Extracted PBMC RNA gave rise to the TCR library. These data were likewise used in another study, on T cells in Graves' hyperthyroidism and ophthalmopathy.

The sample here was peripheral blood mononuclear cells (PBMCs), taken at new diagnosis, from a patient treated with antithyroid drugs. The receptors were sampled from a woman in her 30s with Graves disease.

At least ten counts were recorded for this clonotype. The V call is TRBV2, the J call TRBJ1-5; D is possibly TRBD1 (5 bases). V was cut by 6 bases and J by 3 bases, with 18 bases left in between. CDR1 and CDR2 from the germline V gene are SNHLY and FYNNEI. The CDR3 consists of 16 residues. The CDR3 is CASRGYGAFTNQPQHF. CDR3 sequence (DNA): TGTGCCAGCAGAGGATATGGGGCTTTTACCAATCAGCCCCAGCATTTT.

This clonotype was seen a handful of times. V gene TRBV20-1 combines with J gene TRBJ2-7, with 7 bases identical to TRBD1. CDR3 length equals 11 residues. J gave up 3 bases and V 7 bases, and 3 bases lay outside the gene matches. Per the germline V gene, CDR1 is DFQATT and CDR2 is SNEGSKA (reference sequence). This CDR3 reads CSGQGSYEQYF. The CDR3 nucleotides read TGCAGTGGACAGGGAAGCTACGAGCAGTACTTC.

Concerning this clonotype itself: A single base separates this from a much larger clone, so it may be a read error. The CDR3 loop reads CSARELYEQYF. The CDR3 region has the DNA TGCAGTGCTAGAGAGCTGTACGAGCAGTACTTC. This chain links TRBV20-1 with TRBJ2-7; D not resolved. The length of the CDR3 is 11 residues. Trimming took 0 bases from V and 4 from J, leaving 4 bases between them. The germline gives CDR1 DFQATT, CDR2 SNEGSKA (reference sequence).

This clonotype was picked up many times. This sequence joins TRBV19 and TRBJ1-4, with 7 bases identical to TRBD1. Germline-derived CDR1 and CDR2 are LNHDA and SQIVND (reference sequence). The ends lost 4 bases at V and 5 bases at J; junction bases unmatched: 13. This CDR3 region has 17 residues. CDR3 amino acids: CASSTYRRGRGNEKLFF. CDR3 nucleotide sequence: TGTGCCAGTAGTACATATCGCCGCGGCAGGGGGAATGAAAAACTGTTTTTT.

This clonotype was counted only a few times. This chain connects TRBV28 to TRBJ2-7; D gene uncertain. Germline lookup yields CDR1 MDHEN and CDR2 SYDVKM. The CDR3 covers 13 residues. Trimming took 6 bases from V and 4 from J, leaving 13 bases between them. CDR3 bases: TGTGCCAGCAGACGGCACGTGAGATACGAGCAGTACTTC. Translated, it gives CASRRHVRYEQYF.

This clonotype occurred many times. The V gene is TRBV6-2 or TRBV6-3, the J gene TRBJ2-1; 11 bases fit TRBD1. Losses at the gene ends were 4 bases for V and 7 bases for J; bases not matched to a gene: 12. The CDR3 runs 17 residues. Per germline, CDR1 MNHEY and CDR2 SVGEGT. This chain's CDR3 is CASSWRSGTGGVNEQFF. The CDR3 DNA follows: TGTGCCAGCAGTTGGAGGTCCGGGACAGGGGGTGTAAATGAGCAGTTCTTC.

This clonotype was observed many times. The chain carries TRBV24-1 and TRBJ2-1, with no clear D. The V end lost 7 bases, the J end lost 0 bases, and 9 bases lay between the germline ends. Germline CDR1 reads KGHDR; CDR2 reads SFDVKD. CDR3 length: 14 amino acids. This CDR3 reads CATSPPGSYNEQFF. DNA for the CDR3: TGTGCCACCAGCCCCCCTGGCTCCTACAATGAGCAGTTCTTC.

This sequence joins TRBV30 and TRBJ2-1, with D maybe TRBD1 (6 bases). This CDR3 comprises 11 residues. Germline V gives CDR1 GTSNPN, CDR2 SVGIG (reference sequence). V was trimmed by 5 bases and J by 6 bases, leaving 8 bases between them. CDR3 sequence (DNA): TGTGCCTGGTCCAGGGGCAATGAGCAGTTCTTC. Translated, it gives CAWSRGNEQFF.

This clonotype was detected ten times or more. The V call is TRBV7-9, the J call TRBJ2-7; 9 bases agree with TRBD1. Germline V CDR1 and CDR2: SEHNR, FQNEAQ (reference sequence). The CDR3 consists of 17 residues. The V gene end was trimmed by 2 bases and the J gene end by 0 bases; junction bases not matched to a gene: 8. In DNA, the CDR3 is TGTGCCAGCAGCTTAAGATTAGGGACAGGGAGCTCCTACGAGCAGTACTTC. Its protein product is CASSLRLGTGSSYEQYF.

The rearrangement links TRBV12-3 or TRBV12-4 to TRBJ1-2, with D uncertain. This CDR3 comprises 14 residues. V shed 5 bases and J shed 6 bases, with 16 bases lying between them. For the CDR3, the DNA is TGTGCCAGCAGTCCCTCCCGGGATCCCAATGGCTACACCTTC. This encodes CASSPSRDPNGYTF.

This clonotype has only a few counts. The V and J genes are TRBV18 and TRBJ2-5; TRBD1 or TRBD2 may be the D gene (5 bases each). The V gene's germline CDR1 is KGHSH and CDR2 LQKENI. The CDR3 totals 17 residues. V was shortened by 2 bases and J by 3 bases, with 19 bases between the two germline ends. Written as DNA, the CDR3 is TGTGCCAGCTCACCATGGAGGATGGGGGAGAAAAAAGAGACCCAGTACTTC. Its translation is CASSPWRMGEKKETQYF.

The sample holds many counts of this clonotype. The CDR3 bases are TGTGCCAGCAGTTTAGTTCAGGGTTCTCACGAGCAGTACTTC. It translates to CASSLVQGSHEQYF. The V gene is TRBV12-3 or TRBV12-4, the J gene TRBJ2-7; a possible D gene is TRBD1 (5 bases). The CDR3 has 14 residues. V was trimmed by 1 base and J by 5 bases, leaving 12 bases between them.

This clonotype was seen ten or more times. The V gene is TRBV6-2 or TRBV6-3, the J gene TRBJ2-1; D is possibly TRBD1 (6 bases). CDR1 and CDR2 from the germline V gene are MNHEY and SVGEGT. Trimming shortened V by 7 bases and J by 0 bases, and 13 bases separated the two germline ends. The CDR3 runs 15 residues. CDR3 DNA: TGTGCCAGCATTACCAGGGGAAGCTCCTACAATGAGCAGTTCTTC. Translated: CASITRGSSYNEQFF.

This clonotype was found a few times. A junction end diverges from the germline sequence, so it may reflect a read error. V is TRBV27 and J is TRBJ2-2; D is possibly TRBD1 (5 bases). Germline V gene lookup returns CDR1 MNHEY and CDR2 SMNVEV (reference sequence). CDR3 length: 13 amino acids. In DNA form, the CDR3 reads TGTGCCAGCTCACAGGTGAACGCCGGGGAGCTGTTTTTT. Its protein is CASSQVNAGELFF.

This clonotype was counted ten times or more. Just one base apart from a much larger clone, this may be a read error. J is TRBJ1-5 and V is TRBV2, with TRBD1 as a possible D gene (5 bases). The CDR3 length is 13 residues. From germline, CDR1 is SNHLY and CDR2 FYNNEI. V was trimmed by 5 bases and J by 1 base, leaving 6 bases between them. The CDR3 reads CASSWDSNQPQHF. The CDR3 nucleotides read TGTGCCAGCAGTTGGGACAGCAATCAGCCCCAGCATTTT.

This clonotype was observed many times. This chain uses TRBV30 with TRBJ1-2, with a possible D match to TRBD1 (5 bases). CDR1 is GTSNPN, CDR2 SVGIG, per germline (reference sequence). Deletions cut 0 bases from V and 5 bases from J, with 10 bases between. The CDR3 is made up of 13 amino acids. For the CDR3, the DNA is TGTGCCTGGAGTGTGGGGCAGGCTTATGGCTACACCTTC. Its translation is CAWSVGQAYGYTF.

Ten or more counts support this clonotype. The V gene is TRBV5-1, the J gene TRBJ1-1; possible D gene TRBD1, 6 bases. Germline assignment: CDR1 SGHRS and CDR2 YFSETQ. The CDR3 is 15 amino acids. V lost 4 bases and J 4 bases, leaving 17 bases between the germline ends. The CDR3, as DNA: TGCGCCAGCAGCAAGGGGGGTGGGGGTGGCACTGAAGCTTTCTTT. The encoded protein is CASSKGGGGGTEAFF.

This clonotype came up a few times. The V and J genes are TRBV6-1 and TRBJ2-7; 11 bases fit TRBD1. Trimming at V came to 9 bases and at J to 6 bases, leaving 10 bases not matched to a gene. Germline CDR1 reads MNHNS; CDR2 reads SASEGT. This CDR3 region has 14 residues. Written as DNA, the CDR3 is TGTGCCAGTACGACCGGGACAGGGGGGATCGAGCAGTACTTC. This translates into CASTTGTGGIEQYF.

This clonotype was seen more than once but under ten times. This chain links TRBV6-9 with TRBJ1-1; possibly TRBD1 for D (6 bases). V shed 2 bases and J shed 0 bases, with 7 bases lying between them. The CDR3 has 14 residues. Germline assignment: CDR1 MNHGY and CDR2 SVAAGI. The CDR3: CASSYQGLNTEAFF. As DNA, the CDR3 is TGTGCCAGCAGTTATCAGGGGCTGAACACTGAAGCTTTCTTT.

At least ten counts were recorded for this clonotype. The V and J genes are TRBV6-2 or TRBV6-3 and TRBJ1-2; possible D gene TRBD1, 5 bases. The CDR3 has 12 residues. Germline V gives CDR1 MNHEY, CDR2 SVGEGT. V lost 4 bases, J lost 7 bases, and 10 bases lay in between. The CDR3 here is CASSSGGGGYTF. CDR3 nucleotides: TGTGCCAGCAGTTCTGGGGGAGGTGGCTACACCTTC.

The gene calls are TRBV2 and TRBJ1-2; no clear D gene. This CDR3 is 14 amino acids long. Trimming stripped 2 bases from V and 2 bases from J, with 9 bases between. Germline CDR1 is SNHLY and CDR2 is FYNNEI. Here the CDR3 reads CASSESYRNYGYTF. The CDR3 nucleotides are TGTGCCAGCAGTGAAAGTTACCGGAACTATGGCTACACCTTC.

This clonotype was seen ten or more times. At one end the junction does not follow the germline gene, possibly because of a read error. The chain employs TRBV4-1 and TRBJ2-7, with 9 bases aligning to TRBD2. Germline CDR1 MGHRA, CDR2 YSYEKL. The length of the CDR3 is 14 residues. CDR3 sequence (DNA): TGTGCCAGCAGCCAAATAGCGGGAGCCTACGAGCAGTACTTC. This gives the protein CASSQIAGAYEQYF.

This clonotype was detected only a few times. The chain has TRBV5-1 and TRBJ2-1, with TRBD1 matching 10 bases. The germline V gene has CDR1 SGHRS and CDR2 YFSETQ. The CDR3 runs 14 residues. With V trimmed by 2 bases and J by 9 bases, 5 bases remained unmatched. The CDR3 spells CASSFGQGVGEQFF. CDR3 nucleotides: TGCGCCAGCAGCTTCGGACAGGGGGTCGGTGAGCAGTTCTTC.

The table lists this clonotype with a few counts. The V call is TRBV15, the J call TRBJ2-7; a possible D gene is TRBD2 (5 bases). With 6 bases removed from V and 2 bases from J, the gap between germline ends came to 11 bases. CDR3 length equals 13 residues. The germline V gene encodes CDR1 LNHNV and CDR2 YYDKDF (reference sequence). The CDR3 here is CATRSGLTYEQYF. The DNA for the CDR3 is TGTGCCACCAGGAGCGGATTGACCTACGAGCAGTACTTC.